This TCR beta chain was captured by sequencing in a study of shared clonotypes between healthy human individuals. Study-wide background: Each donor had three CD4 naive, three CD4 memory, two CD8 naive and one CD8 memory plate.

The CDR3 is 13 amino acids. Trimming pared 5 bases from V and 2 bases from J, leaving 9 bases between. Germline V gene data show CDR1 as SGHTA and CDR2 as FQGNSA. Deep-level settings were used for running the assay. Libraries were prepared by immunoSEQ multiplex PCR; TCRdb keeps only in-frame clonotypes and omits some of them. This sample has 600,000 to 800,000 clones, with 72% found just once. Into CD45RA+ naive and CD45RA-negative memory subsets, the CD4+ cells were split. The clonotype comes from a woman aged 25 to 39 in good health. Sequencing was done on a sample of memory CD4+ T cells sorted from blood. Subset specified: CD45RA-negative fraction. This chain joins TRBV7-2 and TRBJ1-2; possibly TRBD1 for D (6 bases). The CDR3 loop is CASSTDRNYGYTF. CDR3 sequence (DNA): TGTGCCAGCAGCACGGACAGAAACTATGGCTACACCTTC.